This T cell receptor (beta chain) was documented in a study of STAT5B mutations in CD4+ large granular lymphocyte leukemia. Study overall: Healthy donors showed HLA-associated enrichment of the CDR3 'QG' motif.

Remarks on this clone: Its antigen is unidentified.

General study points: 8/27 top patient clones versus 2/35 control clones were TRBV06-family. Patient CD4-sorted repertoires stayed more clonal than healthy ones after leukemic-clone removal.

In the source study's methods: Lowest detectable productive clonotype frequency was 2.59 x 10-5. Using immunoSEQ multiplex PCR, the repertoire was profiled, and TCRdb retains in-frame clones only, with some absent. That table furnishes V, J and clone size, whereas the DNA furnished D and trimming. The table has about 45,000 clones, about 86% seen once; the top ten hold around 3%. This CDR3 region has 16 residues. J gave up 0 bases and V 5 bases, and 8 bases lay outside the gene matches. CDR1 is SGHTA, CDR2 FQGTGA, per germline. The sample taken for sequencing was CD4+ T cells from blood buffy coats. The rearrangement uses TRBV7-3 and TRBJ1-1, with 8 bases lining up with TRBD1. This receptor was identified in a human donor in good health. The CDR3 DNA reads TGTGCCAGCAGCCAACAGGGGGGTGGATTGAACACTGAAGCTTTCTTT. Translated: CASSQQGGGLNTEAFF.